One sample yielded the 3 T cell receptor beta chains listed below, sequenced in a study of vaccination and CD4 T cells after COVID-19. Treatment given: roughly nine-day PBMC culture with coronavirus spike peptide pools or control peptides (ViraFEST assay). The Oncomine TCR Beta short-read assay was applied to DNA of cultured CD4+ T cells. TCRdb fed the PCR reads into MiXCR, producing one record per CDR3 protein. The table records under 20,000 distinct CDR3 sequences, over 60% of them present only once. For these TCRs, the target antigens are not known. The sequencing here drew on CD4+ T cells from blood, cultured in vitro, taken after SARS-CoV-2 vaccination. These receptor sequences come from a human donor who received a COVID-19 vaccine.

This clonotype was observed a handful of times. The rearrangement uses TRBV10-3 and TRBJ1-2; 8 positions match TRBD1. Germline CDR1 ENHRY, CDR2 SYGVKD. This CDR3 has 14 residues. V shed 4 bases and J 2 bases; nucleotides not matched to a gene: 3. CDR3 DNA: TGTGCCATCAGTGGGCGACAGGGGAACTATGGCTACACCTTC. Amino acid sequence: CAISGRQGNYGYTF.

The chain employs TRBV6-2 or TRBV6-3 and TRBJ1-2; D is possibly TRBD1 (6 bases). There are 13 residues in the CDR3. Germline V gene sequence: CDR1 MNHEY, CDR2 SVGEGT. The ends were cut back, 2 bases at V and 6 bases at J, with 10 bases in the middle. The CDR3 region has the DNA TGTGCCAGCAGTTACGGGGGCAGGGATGGCTACACCTTC. The encoded protein is CASSYGGRDGYTF.

The chain recombines TRBV7-2 with TRBJ1-2, with unresolved D. The CDR3 loop spans 15 amino acids. V gave up 5 bases and J gave up 2 bases, with 15 bases separating them. Germline V gene data show CDR1 as SGHTA and CDR2 as FQGNSA. In DNA, the CDR3 is TGTGCCAGCAGCCTTCTCTCGGAGGGAAACTATGGCTACACCTTC. Translation: CASSLLSEGNYGYTF.